These 27 T cell receptor beta chains share one sample of origin, sequenced in a study of blood T cells in healthy people across ages. Using a J-beta primer mix together with a sample-barcoded 5' primer, a second PCR was run for about 6 to 11 cycles. TCRdb fed the 5' RACE reads into MiXCR, producing one record per CDR3 protein. The table shows roughly 680,000 distinct CDR3 sequences, with roughly 49% occurring only once. Sequencing was done on a sample of blood. These receptor sequences come from a woman in her sixties in good health.

This clonotype was detected a few times. V and J are TRBV6-6 and TRBJ2-3; D uncertain. The germline V and J ends were trimmed by 5 bases and 4 bases, with 4 bases remaining between them. The CDR3 runs 11 residues. In germline, CDR1 is MNHNY, CDR2 SVGAGI (reference sequence). This chain's CDR3 is CASSASDTQYF. The DNA of the CDR3 is TGTGCCAGCAGTGCCTCAGATACGCAGTATTTT.

The chain employs TRBV6-2 or TRBV6-3 and TRBJ2-7; tentatively, D is TRBD2 (7 bases). The germline CDR1 and CDR2 sequences are MNHEY and SVGEGT. The CDR3 has 17 residues. Trimming stripped 2 bases from V and 5 bases from J, with 22 bases between. CDR3 nucleotides: TGTGCCAGCAGTTACCCCTTAAGGGGGGGCGCCCATGACGAGCAGTACTTC. Translated, it gives CASSYPLRGGAHDEQYF.

This sequence joins TRBV20-1 and TRBJ1-4; 9 bases match TRBD1. The CDR3 extends over 13 amino acids. J lost 7 bases, V lost 6 bases, and 6 bases had no gene match. Germline V gene sequence: CDR1 DFQATT, CDR2 SNEGSKA (reference sequence). The CDR3 here is CSAPDRGGEKLFF. Here the CDR3 DNA reads TGCAGTGCCCCGGACAGGGGAGGTGAAAAACTGTTTTTT.

This clonotype showed up just a few times. The rearrangement uses TRBV18 and TRBJ2-6; D is unresolved. Germline lookup yields CDR1 KGHSH and CDR2 LQKENI. CDR3 length: 16 residues. V lost 2 bases and J 2 bases, leaving 10 bases between the germline ends. In nucleotides, the CDR3 is TGTGCCAGCTCACCAGCACCTGGTACTGGGGCCAACGTCCTGACTTTC. It translates to CASSPAPGTGANVLTF.

A word on this clonotype: The junction departs from the called germline gene at one end, perhaps through a read error. The chain is built from TRBV9 and TRBJ2-1, with TRBD2 matching over 10 bases. Judging by the DNA end, TRBJ2-7 fits better; the J call may be wrong. Per the germline V gene, CDR1 is SGDLS and CDR2 is YYNGEE. The CDR3 loop spans 15 amino acids. CDR3 loop: CASSASGSSYNEQYF. CDR3 bases: TGTGCCAGTAGCGCTAGCGGGAGTTCCTACAATGAGCAGTACTTC.

The chain employs TRBV7-2 and TRBJ1-6, with TRBD1 as a possible D gene (6 bases). V was trimmed by 2 bases and J by 7 bases, leaving 21 bases between them. CDR1 is SGHTA and CDR2 is FQGNSA in the germline V gene. CDR3 length: 18 residues. CDR3 loop: CASSLMAGIQGPNSPLHF. The DNA for the CDR3 is TGTGCCAGCAGCTTAATGGCGGGGATACAGGGACCGAATTCACCCCTCCACTTT.

This clonotype was seen a few times. The V and J genes are TRBV9 and TRBJ2-1; tentatively, D is TRBD1 or TRBD2 (5 bases each). Germline V gene sequence: CDR1 SGDLS, CDR2 YYNGEE. Trimming cost V 0 bases and J 4 bases, with 11 bases left between them. The CDR3 sequence is 15 residues long. In DNA form, the CDR3 reads TGTGCCAGCAGCGTAGGGGGGAGCCGATACAATGAGCAGTTCTTC. Translation: CASSVGGSRYNEQFF.

This clonotype was seen only a few times. V usage is TRBV2 and J usage is TRBJ2-5, with D possibly matching TRBD1 (6 bases). This CDR3 is 15 amino acids long. Trimming took 8 bases from V and 5 from J, leaving 21 bases between them. Germline loops: CDR1 SNHLY, CDR2 FYNNEI. CDR3 nucleotide sequence: TGTGCCAGCGGATCTTCGAGGGGGAACTGGGAGACCCAGTACTTC. Translating gives CASGSSRGNWETQYF.

This clonotype was seen a single time. The rearrangement uses TRBV29-1 and TRBJ1-4; 10 positions match TRBD1. CDR3 length: 15 residues. Germline trimming cut 4 bases from V and 6 bases from J; bases unmatched to any gene: 8. Germline CDR1 SQVTM, CDR2 ANQGSEA. For the CDR3, the DNA is TGCAGCGTTGTGGGGACAGGGGTTTCGTATGAAAAACTGTTTTTT. As protein: CSVVGTGVSYEKLFF.

The CDR3 DNA follows: TGTGCCAGCTCACCTCTAGCGGGAGTGTTGAATGAGCAGTACTTC. Protein sequence: CASSPLAGVLNEQYF. The chain carries TRBV18 and TRBJ2-1; 10 bases fit TRBD2. The end of the DNA is better explained by TRBJ2-7, so the J call may be wrong. This CDR3 is built from 15 residues. Germline V gives CDR1 KGHSH, CDR2 LQKENI.

There are many counts of this clonotype. V usage is TRBV20-1 and J usage is TRBJ1-5; D gene unclear. CDR3 length: 13 amino acids. Trimming took off 3 bases at V and 4 bases at J, with 10 bases between the two ends. The germline V gene encodes CDR1 DFQATT and CDR2 SNEGSKA (reference sequence). CDR3 sequence: CSASSGGNQPQHF. DNA for the CDR3: TGCAGTGCTAGTTCAGGAGGGAATCAGCCCCAGCATTTT.

This clonotype has only one observation. The V and J genes are TRBV3-1 and TRBJ2-5, with D tentatively TRBD1 or TRBD2 (7 bases each). The J call may be mistaken, given a closer DNA end match to TRBJ2-7. Germline V CDR1 and CDR2: LGHDT, YNNKEL (reference sequence). This CDR3 has 15 residues. The CDR3 sequence is CASSMLAEGAGEQYF. CDR3 coding DNA: TGTGCCAGCAGCATGCTAGCGGAGGGGGCTGGCGAGCAGTACTTC.

The chain joins TRBV7-2 to TRBJ2-7; D is unresolved. The CDR3 length is 14 residues. Trimming shortened V by 1 base and J by 3 bases, and 10 bases separated the two germline ends. In germline, CDR1 is SGHTA, CDR2 FQGNSA. CDR3 nucleotides: TGTGCCAGCAGCTTAGAGGGTAGGGTCTACGAGCAGTACTTC. As protein: CASSLEGRVYEQYF.

The chain is built from TRBV7-2 and TRBJ2-3; D may be TRBD1 (6 bases). The germline V gene encodes CDR1 SGHTA and CDR2 FQGNSA. There are 15 residues in the CDR3. The germline V and J ends were trimmed by 7 bases and 4 bases, with 18 bases remaining between them. The CDR3 DNA sequence: TGTGCCAGCACCCAGGCCGGGACACCCTCAGATACGCAGTATTTT. Residues: CASTQAGTPSDTQYF.

The V call is TRBV11-2, the J call TRBJ1-4; no reliable D call. Trimming shortened V by 5 bases and J by 0 bases, and 10 bases separated the two germline ends. Germline assignment: CDR1 SGHAT and CDR2 FQNNGV. The CDR3 has 15 amino acids. The CDR3 sequence is CASSTSTATNEKLFF. Written as DNA, the CDR3 is TGTGCCAGCAGCACCAGTACAGCAACTAATGAAAAACTGTTTTTT.

V is TRBV27 and J is TRBJ1-2; D gene ambiguous. Between the trimmed V and J ends, which lost 3 bases and 3 bases, there was a span of 14 bases. Germline CDR1 MNHEY, CDR2 SMNVEV (reference sequence). The CDR3 runs 15 residues. CDR3 in amino acids: CASSFVGRLDYGYTF. CDR3 coding DNA: TGTGCCAGCAGTTTTGTGGGCCGGCTTGACTATGGCTACACCTTC.

This clonotype was seen ten or more times. J is TRBJ1-6 and V is TRBV12-3 or TRBV12-4, with 8 bases aligning to TRBD1. Trimming took 4 bases from V and 6 from J; bases not matched to a gene: 2. This CDR3 has 14 amino acids. In DNA form, the CDR3 reads TGTGCCAGCAGTTGGACAGGGATTAATTCACCCCTCCACTTT. Amino acid sequence: CASSWTGINSPLHF.

Worth noting for this clonotype: A clone one base away is much larger, so this may be a read error. The chain is built from TRBV4-3 and TRBJ2-3; no firm D call. Germline CDR1 and CDR2: LGHNA and YSLEER. The CDR3 extends over 16 amino acids. Trimming shortened V by 1 base and J by 2 bases, and 13 bases separated the two germline ends. The CDR3 here is CASSQGTSELTDTQYF. In DNA form, the CDR3 reads TGCGCCAGCAGCCAAGGGACCTCAGAACTCACAGATACGCAGTATTTT.

This clonotype was seen more than once but under ten times. One base away lies a much larger clone, so this may be a sequencing read error. The chain combines TRBV20-1 with TRBJ1-5; D unclear. This CDR3 contains 16 residues. With 6 bases removed from V and 4 bases from J, the gap between germline ends came to 22 bases. The germline V gene encodes CDR1 DFQATT and CDR2 SNEGSKA (reference sequence). CDR3 DNA sequence: TGCAGTGCCTACCGCGCGGGGAAACGGGGTAATCAGCCCCAGCATTTT. Amino acids: CSAYRAGKRGNQPQHF.

In its sample, this clonotype was seen a few times. The rearrangement uses TRBV2 and TRBJ1-3; D may be TRBD1 (5 bases). Deletions cut 6 bases from V and 0 bases from J, with 12 bases between. Looked up from germline, CDR1 is SNHLY and CDR2 is FYNNEI. The CDR3 spans 15 residues. Written as DNA, the CDR3 is TGTGCCAGCAGCGACCAGGGATACTCTGGAAACACCATATATTTT. Its protein product is CASSDQGYSGNTIYF.

The chain employs TRBV27 and TRBJ2-7; D possibly corresponds to TRBD2 (6 bases). Trimming shortened V by 2 bases and J by 3 bases, and 11 bases separated the two germline ends. Germline V CDR1 and CDR2: MNHEY, SMNVEV (reference sequence). The CDR3 runs to 14 residues. The CDR3 DNA reads TGTGCCAGCAGTTTAGACGGGGGTCACTACGAGCAGTACTTC. Protein: CASSLDGGHYEQYF.

As to this clonotype: At one of its ends the junction is not consistent with the germline gene, which may arise from a read error. The chain has TRBV20-1 and TRBJ2-3; no definite D call. Germline-derived CDR1 and CDR2 are DFQATT and SNEGSKA (reference sequence). The length of the CDR3 is 15 residues. The CDR3 region is CSAREVGTSTDTQYF. The CDR3 DNA sequence: TGCAGTGCTCGAGAGGTTGGAACTAGCACAGATACGCAGTATTTT.

J is TRBJ1-1 and V is TRBV11-3; 12 positions agree with TRBD1. The junction had 8 bases not matched to a gene; V was cut back by 5 bases and J by 4 bases. Germline V lookup: CDR1 SGHNT, CDR2 YENEEA. This CDR3 contains 16 residues. CDR3 sequence: CASSRGQGAVGTEAFF. DNA of the CDR3: TGTGCCAGCAGCCGGGGACAGGGGGCGGTGGGCACTGAAGCTTTCTTT.

The chain carries TRBV15 and TRBJ2-1; 7 bases map to TRBD1. Germline CDR1 is LNHNV and CDR2 is YYDKDF (reference sequence). The CDR3 totals 13 residues. V shed 2 bases, J shed 8 bases, and the junction held 3 bases outside the gene matches. The CDR3 here is CATSRSQGYEQFF. CDR3 DNA sequence: TGTGCCACCAGCAGATCACAGGGGTATGAGCAGTTCTTC.

V usage is TRBV7-2 and J usage is TRBJ2-7, with TRBD1 matching 7 bases. The better agreement between TRBJ2-5 and the DNA end casts doubt on the J call. Germline assignment: CDR1 SGHTA and CDR2 FQGNSA. CDR3 length: 14 amino acids. The CDR3 reads CASSQGTAKGTQYF. The DNA of the CDR3 is TGTGCCAGCAGCCAAGGGACAGCAAAAGGGACCCAGTACTTC.

The V and J genes are TRBV28 and TRBJ2-5, with TRBD2 matching over 8 bases. V lost 11 bases to trimming and J lost 11 bases; unmatched junction nucleotides: 16. The CDR3 is 13 amino acids. The V gene's germline CDR1 is MDHEN and CDR2 SYDVKM. This chain's CDR3 is CAGGGRVYNEQYF. CDR3 DNA: TGTGCCGGCGGGGGGAGGGTATACAATGAGCAGTACTTC.

The V call is TRBV12-3 or TRBV12-4, the J call TRBJ1-3; D is uncertain. The CDR3 covers 13 residues. Trimming stripped 3 bases from V and 11 bases from J, with 14 bases between. The CDR3 protein is CASSFAVQRAIYF. The CDR3 coding sequence is TGTGCCAGCAGTTTCGCCGTCCAAAGGGCCATATATTTT.